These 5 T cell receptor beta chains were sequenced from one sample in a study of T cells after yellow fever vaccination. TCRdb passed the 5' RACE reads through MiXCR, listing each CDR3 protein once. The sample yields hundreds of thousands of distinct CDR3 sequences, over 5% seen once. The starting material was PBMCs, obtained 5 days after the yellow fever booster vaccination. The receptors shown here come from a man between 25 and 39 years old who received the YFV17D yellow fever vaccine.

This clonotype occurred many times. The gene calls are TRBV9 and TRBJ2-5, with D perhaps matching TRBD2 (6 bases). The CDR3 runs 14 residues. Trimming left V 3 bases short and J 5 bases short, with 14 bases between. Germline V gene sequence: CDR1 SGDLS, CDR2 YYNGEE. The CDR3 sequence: CASSAPGGRETQYF. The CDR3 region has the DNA TGTGCCAGCAGCGCCCCAGGAGGGCGCGAGACCCAGTACTTC.

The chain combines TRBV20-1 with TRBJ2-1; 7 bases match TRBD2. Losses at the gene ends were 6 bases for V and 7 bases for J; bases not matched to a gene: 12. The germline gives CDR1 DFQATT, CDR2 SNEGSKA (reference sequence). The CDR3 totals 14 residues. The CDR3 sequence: CSARDYSSVNEQFF. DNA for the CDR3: TGCAGTGCCCGGGACTACAGTAGTGTAAATGAGCAGTTCTTC.

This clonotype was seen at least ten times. The CDR3 region is CASSPRTSGSYNEQFF. For the CDR3, the DNA is TGCGCCAGCAGCCCTCGAACTAGCGGGAGTTACAATGAGCAGTTCTTC. This chain connects TRBV4-1 to TRBJ2-1; the match to TRBD2 covers 11 bases. The CDR3 consists of 16 residues. Trimming took 4 bases from V and 4 from J; bases not matched to a gene: 6. The germline V gene has CDR1 MGHRA and CDR2 YSYEKL.

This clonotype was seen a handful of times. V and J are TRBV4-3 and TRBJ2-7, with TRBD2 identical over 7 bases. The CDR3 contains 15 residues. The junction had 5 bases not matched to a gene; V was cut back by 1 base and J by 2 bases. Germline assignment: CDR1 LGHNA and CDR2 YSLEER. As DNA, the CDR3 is TGCGCCAGCAGCCAAGTGAGCGGGGTTACCTACGAGCAGTACTTC. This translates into CASSQVSGVTYEQYF.

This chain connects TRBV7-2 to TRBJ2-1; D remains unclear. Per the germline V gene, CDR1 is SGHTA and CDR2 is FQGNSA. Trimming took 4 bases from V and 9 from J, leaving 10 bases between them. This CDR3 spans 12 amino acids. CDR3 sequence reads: CASSSLGREQFF. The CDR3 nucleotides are TGTGCCAGCAGCTCCCTTGGACGTGAGCAGTTCTTC.